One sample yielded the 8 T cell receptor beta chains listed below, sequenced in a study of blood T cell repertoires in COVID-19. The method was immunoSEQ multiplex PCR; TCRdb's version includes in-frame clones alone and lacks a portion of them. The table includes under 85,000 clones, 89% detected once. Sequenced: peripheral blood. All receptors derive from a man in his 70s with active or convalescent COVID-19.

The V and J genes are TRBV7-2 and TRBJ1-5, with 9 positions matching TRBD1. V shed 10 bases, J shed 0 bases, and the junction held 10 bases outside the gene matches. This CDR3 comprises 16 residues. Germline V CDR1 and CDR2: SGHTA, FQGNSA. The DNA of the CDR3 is TGTGCCACAGGGGGACAGGGCGGTCGTAGCAATCAGCCCCAGCATTTT. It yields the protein CATGGQGGRSNQPQHF. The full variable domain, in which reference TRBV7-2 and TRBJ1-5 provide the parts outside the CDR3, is GAGVSQSPSNKVTEKGKDVELRCDPISGHTALYWYRQSLGQGLEFLIYFQGNSAPDKSGLPSDRFSAERTGGSVSTLTIQRTQQEDSAVYLCATGGQGGRSNQPQHFGDGTRLSIL.

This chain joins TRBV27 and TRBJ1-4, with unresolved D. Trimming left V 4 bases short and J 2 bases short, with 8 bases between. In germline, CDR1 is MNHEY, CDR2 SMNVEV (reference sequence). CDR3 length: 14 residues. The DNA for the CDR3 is TGTGCCAGCAGTTCGACACGGACTAATGAAAAACTGTTTTTT. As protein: CASSSTRTNEKLFF.

This chain's CDR3 is CASSFEDSGGYTF. In DNA form, the CDR3 reads TGCGCCAGCAGCTTCGAGGATTCGGGTGGCTACACCTTC. The chain is built from TRBV5-1 and TRBJ1-2; D unclear. V was clipped by 2 bases and J by 7 bases, with 12 bases between them. Per the germline V gene, CDR1 is SGHRS and CDR2 is YFSETQ. The CDR3 runs 13 residues.

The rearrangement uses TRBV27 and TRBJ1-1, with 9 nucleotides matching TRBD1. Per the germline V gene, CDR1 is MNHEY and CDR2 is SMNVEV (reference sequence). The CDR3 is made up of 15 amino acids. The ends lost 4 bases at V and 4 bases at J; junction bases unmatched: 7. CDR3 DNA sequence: TGTGCCAGCAGTTCGGGACAGGGAGGGTTCACTGAAGCTTTCTTT. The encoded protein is CASSSGQGGFTEAFF.

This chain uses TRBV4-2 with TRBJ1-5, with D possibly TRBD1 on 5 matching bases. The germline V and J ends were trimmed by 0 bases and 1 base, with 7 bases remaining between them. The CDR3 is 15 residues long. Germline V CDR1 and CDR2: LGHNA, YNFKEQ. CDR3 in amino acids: CASSQEGASNQPQHF. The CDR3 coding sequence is TGTGCCAGCAGCCAAGAAGGGGCGAGCAATCAGCCCCAGCATTTT.

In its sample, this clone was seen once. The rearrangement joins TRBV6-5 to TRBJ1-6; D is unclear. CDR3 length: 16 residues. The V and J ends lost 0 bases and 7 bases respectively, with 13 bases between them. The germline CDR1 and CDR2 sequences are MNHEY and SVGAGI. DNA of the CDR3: TGTGCCAGCAGTTACTCAAGCCCCTTTTCGAATTCACCCCTCCACTTT. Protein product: CASSYSSPFSNSPLHF.

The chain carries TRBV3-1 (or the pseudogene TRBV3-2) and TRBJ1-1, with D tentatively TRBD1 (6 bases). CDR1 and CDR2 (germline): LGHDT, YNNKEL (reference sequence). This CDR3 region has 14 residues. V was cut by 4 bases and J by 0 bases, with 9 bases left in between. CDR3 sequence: CASSPTGVNTEAFF. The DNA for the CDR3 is TGTGCCAGCAGCCCGACAGGTGTGAACACTGAAGCTTTCTTT.

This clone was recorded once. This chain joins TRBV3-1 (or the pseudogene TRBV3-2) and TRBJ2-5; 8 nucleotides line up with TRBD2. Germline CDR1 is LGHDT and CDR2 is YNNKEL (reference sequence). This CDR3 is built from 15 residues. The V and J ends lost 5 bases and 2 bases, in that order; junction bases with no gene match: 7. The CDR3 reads CASSSRGGKQETQYF. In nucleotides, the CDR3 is TGTGCCAGCAGCTCACGGGGGGGCAAACAAGAGACCCAGTACTTC.